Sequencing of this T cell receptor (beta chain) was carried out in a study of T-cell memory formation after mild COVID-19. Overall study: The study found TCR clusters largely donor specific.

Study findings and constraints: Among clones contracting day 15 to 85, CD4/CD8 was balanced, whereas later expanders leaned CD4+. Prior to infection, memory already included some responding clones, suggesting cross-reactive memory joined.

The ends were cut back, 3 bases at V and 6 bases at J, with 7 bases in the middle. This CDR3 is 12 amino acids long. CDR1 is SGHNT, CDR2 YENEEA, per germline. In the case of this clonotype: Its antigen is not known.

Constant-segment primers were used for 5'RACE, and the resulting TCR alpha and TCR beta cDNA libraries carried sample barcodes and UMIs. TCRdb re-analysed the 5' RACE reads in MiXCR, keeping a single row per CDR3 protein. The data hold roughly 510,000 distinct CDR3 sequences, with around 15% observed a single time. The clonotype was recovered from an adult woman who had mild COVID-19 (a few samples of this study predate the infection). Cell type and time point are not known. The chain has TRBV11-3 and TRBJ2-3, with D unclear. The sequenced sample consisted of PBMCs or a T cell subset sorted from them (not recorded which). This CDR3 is CASSFIGDTQYF. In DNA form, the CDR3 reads TGTGCCAGCAGCTTCATTGGGGATACGCAGTATTTT.